The 27 T cell receptor beta chains below were found in one sample sequenced in a study of T cells in Graves' hyperthyroidism and ophthalmopathy. Template material for amplifying TCR beta CDR3 regions consisted of RNA transcripts. An initial round of RT-PCR targeting the TCR CDR3 relied on the HTBI primer set. TCRdb re-analysed the multiplex PCR reads in MiXCR, keeping a single row per CDR3 protein. The sample lists under 350,000 distinct CDR3 sequences, roughly an eighth seen once, with approximately 7.9% in the top ten. The source material was blood. The receptors originated from a woman aged 40-49 years with Graves' hyperthyroidism.

This clonotype was observed many times. This sequence joins TRBV27 and TRBJ1-1; TRBD1 aligns across 9 bases. This CDR3 has 16 residues. CDR1 MNHEY and CDR2 SMNVEV come from the germline V gene (reference sequence). Trimming cost V 0 bases and J 4 bases; bases outside gene matches: 6. The CDR3 region is CASSLSGQGLGTEAFF. CDR3 in DNA: TGTGCCAGCAGTTTATCGGGACAGGGCCTAGGCACTGAAGCTTTCTTT.

This clonotype occurred many times. The chain uses TRBV6-2 or TRBV6-3 and TRBJ1-1; a weak D match, TRBD1 (6 bases). The CDR3 consists of 14 residues. CDR1 and CDR2 from the germline V gene are MNHEY and SVGEGT. V was clipped by 0 bases and J by 5 bases, with 10 bases between them. The CDR3 nucleotides read TGTGCCAGCAGTTACTCGAAAGGGGGAACTGAAGCTTTCTTT. It translates to CASSYSKGGTEAFF.

This clonotype was observed at least ten times. This chain uses TRBV12-3 or TRBV12-4 with TRBJ1-5; D perhaps matches TRBD1 (5 bases). The CDR3 spans 14 residues. V was pared by 5 bases and J by 6 bases, with 14 bases between. The chain's CDR3 is CASSTTTQGQPQHF. The CDR3 region has the DNA TGTGCCAGCAGTACTACGACTCAGGGTCAGCCCCAGCATTTT.

The chain combines TRBV5-5 with TRBJ2-7; D is perhaps TRBD1 or TRBD2 (6 bases each). The CDR3 loop spans 16 amino acids. Germline V gives CDR1 SGHKS, CDR2 YYEKEE (reference sequence). The V and J ends lost 5 bases and 2 bases respectively, with 20 bases between them. The CDR3 region has the DNA TGTGCCAGCAGGCTAAACGGGGGCCCCGTTGCCTACGAGCAGTACTTC. Amino acid sequence: CASRLNGGPVAYEQYF.

This clonotype was detected ten times or more. The V and J genes are TRBV12-3 or TRBV12-4 and TRBJ1-4, with a weak D call TRBD1 (5 bases). The germline V and J ends were trimmed by 1 base and 13 bases, with 7 bases remaining between them. The CDR3 contains 11 residues. CDR3 protein: CASSLGGALFF. The CDR3 region has the DNA TGTGCCAGCAGTTTAGGTGGGGCACTGTTTTTT.

The V gene is TRBV6-2 or TRBV6-3, the J gene TRBJ2-1, with TRBD1 identical over 9 bases. The J segment lost 0 bases and the V segment lost 6 bases, leaving 6 bases of the junction unmatched. Germline CDR1 and CDR2: MNHEY and SVGEGT. This CDR3 is 16 amino acids long. The CDR3 region is CASSGTGRGSYNEQFF. The CDR3 nucleotides are TGTGCCAGCAGCGGGACAGGGAGAGGCTCCTACAATGAGCAGTTCTTC.

This clonotype appeared many times. The gene calls are TRBV12-3 or TRBV12-4 and TRBJ2-2; TRBD2 might be the D (7 bases). V shed 6 bases and J shed 6 bases, with 11 bases lying between them. CDR3 size: 13 residues. The CDR3 sequence: CASSPGGPGELFF. The CDR3 coding sequence is TGTGCCAGCAGCCCCGGGGGGCCCGGGGAGCTGTTTTTT.

The rearrangement links TRBV20-1 to TRBJ2-1, with D possibly TRBD1 on 6 matching bases. This CDR3 is 14 amino acids long. V lost 5 bases to trimming and J lost 8 bases, with 19 bases between them. Per the germline V gene, CDR1 is DFQATT and CDR2 is SNEGSKA (reference sequence). DNA for the CDR3: TGCAGTGCTTCCCAGGTAGGGGGAAGCGATGAGCAGTTCTTC. This gives the protein CSASQVGGSDEQFF.

This clonotype showed up just a few times. The chain combines TRBV7-9 with TRBJ2-3, with a possible D match to TRBD2 (6 bases). This CDR3 contains 17 residues. Germline values: CDR1 SEHNR, CDR2 FQNEAQ (reference sequence). Trimming left V 4 bases short and J 0 bases short, with 17 bases between. The CDR3 nucleotides are TGTGCCAGCAGCTCCGGGACGGGAGATACTAGCACAGATACGCAGTATTTT. Its translation: CASSSGTGDTSTDTQYF.

This clonotype was counted only a few times. The J gene is TRBJ1-5, the V gene TRBV5-5, with a tentative D call TRBD1 (6 bases). This CDR3 region has 15 residues. The germline V gene has CDR1 SGHKS and CDR2 YYEKEE (reference sequence). Trimming removed 3 bases at V and 4 bases at J, with 14 bases between. The CDR3: CASSYIGGGNQPQHF. The CDR3 DNA reads as TGTGCCAGCAGCTATATAGGGGGGGGGAATCAGCCCCAGCATTTT. The complete variable domain, with remaining parts taken from reference TRBV5-5 and TRBJ1-5, reads DAGVTQSPTHLIKTRGQQVTLRCSPISGHKSVSWYQQVLGQGPQFIFQYYEKEERGRGNFPDRFSARQFPNYSSELNVNALLLGDSALYLCASSYIGGGNQPQHFGDGTRLSIL.

This clonotype was observed a handful of times. The rearrangement uses TRBV10-2 and TRBJ2-2; D may be TRBD2 (5 bases). The CDR3 has 12 residues. Trimming left V 6 bases short and J 6 bases short, with 8 bases between. CDR1 WSHSY and CDR2 SAAADI come from the germline V gene. CDR3 residues: CASRMGAGELFF. The CDR3 nucleotides read TGCGCCAGCAGAATGGGAGCCGGGGAGCTGTTTTTT.

This clonotype was picked up many times. V usage is TRBV7-2 and J usage is TRBJ1-2; D perhaps matches TRBD1 (5 bases). From germline, CDR1 is SGHTA and CDR2 FQGNSA. The CDR3 totals 14 residues. Between the trimmed V and J ends, which lost 5 bases and 4 bases, there was a span of 14 bases. CDR3 bases: TGTGCCAGCAGCCTAAAATCGACAGTCTATGGCTACACCTTC. Encoded protein: CASSLKSTVYGYTF. Variable domain in full (rest from reference TRBV7-2 and TRBJ1-2): GAGVSQSPSNKVTEKGKDVELRCDPISGHTALYWYRQSLGQGLEFLIYFQGNSAPDKSGLPSDRFSAERTGGSVSTLTIQRTQQEDSAVYLCASSLKSTVYGYTFGSGTRLTVV.

This clonotype showed up just a few times. This chain uses TRBV29-1 with TRBJ2-1; D is uncertain. The CDR3 runs to 14 residues. V lost 0 bases and J 5 bases, leaving 11 bases between the germline ends. Germline V gene lookup returns CDR1 SQVTM and CDR2 ANQGSEA. The CDR3 nucleotides are TGCAGCGTTGAAGATCTCGCTAGAGACAATGAGCAGTTCTTC. Translating it yields CSVEDLARDNEQFF.

This clonotype has at least ten counts. This chain joins TRBV2 and TRBJ2-3, with 16 bases identical to TRBD2. Trimming took 4 bases from V and 8 from J; bases not matched to a gene: 9. Germline V CDR1 and CDR2: SNHLY, FYNNEI. This CDR3 region has 17 residues. CDR3 region: CASSAGLAGGPQGTQYF. The CDR3 region has the DNA TGTGCCAGCAGTGCGGGACTAGCGGGAGGGCCTCAGGGTACGCAGTATTTT.

The genes are TRBV6-1 and TRBJ1-5, with 7 bases lining up with TRBD1. The germline CDR1 and CDR2 sequences are MNHNS and SASEGT. V lost 5 bases and J lost 0; bases outside the gene matches: 7. The CDR3 consists of 16 residues. The CDR3 bases are TGTGCCAGCAGTCCCTGGACAGGAAATAGCAATCAGCCCCAGCATTTT. It yields the protein CASSPWTGNSNQPQHF.

This clonotype was found a few times. This rearrangement joins TRBV27 to TRBJ2-2; 7 bases align to TRBD1. Germline CDR1 is MNHEY and CDR2 is SMNVEV (reference sequence). Losses at the gene ends were 5 bases for V and 3 bases for J; bases not matched to a gene: 9. This CDR3 has 16 residues. CDR3 loop: CASSPRQGRDTGELFF. CDR3 DNA: TGTGCCAGCAGTCCCCGACAGGGAAGGGACACCGGGGAGCTGTTTTTT.

This clonotype was detected many times. The chain has TRBV28 and TRBJ1-1; 7 bases agree with TRBD1. V trimming: 7 bases; J trimming: 7 bases; junction bases outside the gene matches: 12. CDR3 size: 14 residues. CDR1 is MDHEN and CDR2 is SYDVKM in the germline V gene. The CDR3 DNA sequence: TGTGCCAGCACCCTTCTCCAGGGGGTAAATGAAGCTTTCTTT. Its translation: CASTLLQGVNEAFF.

This clonotype was detected a few times. The junction differs from germline at one of its ends, possibly a read error. This sequence joins TRBV5-8 and TRBJ1-3; D ambiguous. The CDR3 spans 15 residues. Germline values: CDR1 SGHTS, CDR2 YDEGEE. The CDR3 DNA reads as TGTGCCAGCAGCGACATGATACGGCGGGGAAACGCCATATATTTT. Protein sequence: CASSDMIRRGNAIYF.

The gene calls are TRBV6-1 and TRBJ2-1; 8 bases line up with TRBD2. The trim removed 6 bases at V and 4 bases at J, leaving 8 bases unmatched. CDR3 length: 15 residues. Germline values: CDR1 MNHNS, CDR2 SASEGT. CDR3 coding DNA: TGTGCCAGCAGGGGACCGGGACTAGGGTACAATGAGCAGTTCTTC. It codes for CASRGPGLGYNEQFF.

This clonotype was observed at least ten times. The rearrangement uses TRBV11-2 and TRBJ2-1, with D tentatively TRBD2 (6 bases). Germline values: CDR1 SGHAT, CDR2 FQNNGV. The CDR3 consists of 15 residues. Trimming stripped 4 bases from V and 1 base from J, with 11 bases between. Here the CDR3 reads CASSSRLVSYNEQFF. CDR3 coding DNA: TGTGCCAGCAGCTCGAGACTAGTTTCCTACAATGAGCAGTTCTTC.

The chain links TRBV4-2 to TRBJ2-2; D might be TRBD2 (5 bases). The CDR3 covers 13 residues. The germline gives CDR1 LGHNA, CDR2 YNFKEQ. Trimming stripped 2 bases from V and 8 bases from J, with 9 bases between. The chain's CDR3 is CASSQTGSGELFF. In DNA form, the CDR3 reads TGTGCCAGCAGCCAAACGGGGTCGGGGGAGCTGTTTTTT.

This clonotype showed up just a few times. This may arise from a read error, as a much more abundant clone is one base away. This chain connects TRBV6-5 to TRBJ2-3, with D uncertain. V gave up 4 bases and J gave up 2 bases, with 25 bases separating them. Per the germline V gene, CDR1 is MNHEY and CDR2 is SVGAGI. The CDR3 sequence is 19 residues long. CDR3 sequence: CASSSRKMTPVENTDTQYF. The CDR3 DNA follows: TGTGCCAGCAGTTCTAGGAAAATGACACCTGTCGAGAACACAGATACGCAGTATTTT.

The chain carries TRBV18 and TRBJ1-5; tentatively, D is TRBD1 (6 bases). The length of the CDR3 is 14 residues. V gave up 3 bases and J gave up 2 bases, with 8 bases separating them. The V gene's germline CDR1 is KGHSH and CDR2 LQKENI. The CDR3, as DNA: TGTGCCAGCTCACCCGGACAGCGCAATCAGCCCCAGCATTTT. Its protein product is CASSPGQRNQPQHF.

This clonotype has at least ten counts. The V and J genes are TRBV28 and TRBJ2-3; 8 bases fit TRBD2. From germline, CDR1 is MDHEN and CDR2 SYDVKM. This CDR3 comprises 13 residues. V dropped 10 bases and J dropped 6; count of bases not matched to a gene: 9. CDR3 DNA sequence: TGTGCCACAGGCGGGGGGCAGGCGGATACGCAGTATTTT. Protein: CATGGGQADTQYF. The variable domain in full, completed from reference TRBV28 and TRBJ2-3, reads DVKVTQSSRYLVKRTGEKVFLECVQDMDHENMFWYRQDPGLGLRLIYFSYDVKMKEKGDIPEGYSVSREKKERFSLILESASTNQTSMYLCATGGGQADTQYFGPGTRLTVL.

This clonotype came up many times. CDR3 sequence (DNA): TGTGCCGTCCGGGACAGGCCCACCTACGAGCAGTACTTC. Its protein product is CAVRDRPTYEQYF. This rearrangement joins TRBV10-3 to TRBJ2-7; TRBD1 matches 8 bases. The CDR3 runs to 13 residues. CDR1 and CDR2 from the germline V gene are ENHRY and SYGVKD. V shed 11 bases, J shed 2 bases, and the junction held 8 bases outside the gene matches.

This clonotype showed up many times. V gene TRBV15 combines with J gene TRBJ2-3; a weak D match, TRBD2 (6 bases). Germline CDR1 and CDR2: LNHNV and YYDKDF (reference sequence). Deletions cut 0 bases from V and 0 bases from J, with 16 bases between. The CDR3 has 18 amino acids. The CDR3 reads CATSRDQPLAISTDTQYF. DNA of the CDR3: TGTGCCACCAGCAGAGATCAGCCGCTAGCGATCAGCACAGATACGCAGTATTTT.

This clonotype came up many times. This chain links TRBV29-1 with TRBJ2-5, with D perhaps matching TRBD1 (5 bases). V lost 1 base, J lost 2 bases, and 14 bases lay in between. Germline V gene sequence: CDR1 SQVTM, CDR2 ANQGSEA. The length of the CDR3 is 15 residues. The CDR3 region has the DNA TGCAGCGTTGAAGGGGGCGTAGGGTTTCAAGAGACCCAGTACTTC. As protein: CSVEGGVGFQETQYF.